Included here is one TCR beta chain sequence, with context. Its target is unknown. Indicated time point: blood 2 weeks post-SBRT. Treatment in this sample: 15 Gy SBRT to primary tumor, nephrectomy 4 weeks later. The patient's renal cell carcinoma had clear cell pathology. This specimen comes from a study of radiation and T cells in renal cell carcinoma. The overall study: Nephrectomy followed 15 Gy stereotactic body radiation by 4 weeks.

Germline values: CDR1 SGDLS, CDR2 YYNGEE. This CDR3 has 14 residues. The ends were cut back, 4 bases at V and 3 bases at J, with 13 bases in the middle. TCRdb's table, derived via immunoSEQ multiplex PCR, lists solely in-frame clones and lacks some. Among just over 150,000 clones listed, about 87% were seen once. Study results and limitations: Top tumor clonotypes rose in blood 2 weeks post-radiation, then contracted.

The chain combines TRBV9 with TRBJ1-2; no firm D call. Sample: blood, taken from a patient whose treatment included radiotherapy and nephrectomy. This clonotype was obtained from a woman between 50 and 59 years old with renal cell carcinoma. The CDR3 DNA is TGTGCCAGCAGCCCACCCGAGAGACACTATGGCTACACCTTC. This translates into CASSPPERHYGYTF.